These 25 T cell receptor beta chains came from one sample sequenced in a study of identical twins. TCRdb redid the calling of the 5' RACE reads with MiXCR, one entry per CDR3 protein. The repertoire includes some 500,000 distinct CDR3 sequences, 13% to 15% of them detected once, and 0.4% to 0.55% sits in the top ten. These records were also assigned to another study, of yellow fever vaccine responses in identical twins.

The sample taken for sequencing was CD4+ T cells sorted from blood. These receptors were collected from a woman aged 18-30 years in good health.

In its sample, this clonotype was seen many times. V and J are TRBV29-1 and TRBJ2-4, with D hard to call. Germline loops: CDR1 SQVTM, CDR2 ANQGSEA. V dropped 0 bases and J dropped 0 bases, with 6 bases sitting between them. CDR3 length: 14 amino acids. CDR3 coding DNA: TGCAGCGTTGAAGAGGATCTAGCCAAAAACATTCAGTACTTC. As protein: CSVEEDLAKNIQYF.

This clonotype was seen many times. The CDR3 sequence: CASSRRGTGELFF. The CDR3, as DNA: TGTGCCAGCAGTAGACGGGGAACCGGGGAGCTGTTTTTT. The rearrangement links TRBV7-2 to TRBJ2-2, with D possibly matching TRBD2 (5 bases). Trimming took off 6 bases at V and 5 bases at J, with 10 bases between the two ends. This CDR3 contains 13 residues. In germline, CDR1 is SGHTA, CDR2 FQGNSA.

The V and J genes are TRBV5-1 and TRBJ2-7; D is ambiguous. The CDR3 totals 13 residues. V was shortened by 4 bases and J by 2 bases, with 10 bases between the two germline ends. CDR1 is SGHRS, CDR2 YFSETQ, per germline. The CDR3 protein is CASSQDTPYEQYF. The DNA for the CDR3 is TGCGCCAGCAGCCAAGACACTCCCTACGAGCAGTACTTC.

This clonotype was observed many times. The chain combines TRBV9 with TRBJ2-3; D ambiguous. V was trimmed by 0 bases and J by 1 base, leaving 9 bases between them. The CDR3 is made up of 15 amino acids. In germline, CDR1 is SGDLS, CDR2 YYNGEE. The DNA for the CDR3 is TGTGCCAGCAGCGTAGGGCCGACTGGCACAGATACGCAGTATTTT. Protein product: CASSVGPTGTDTQYF.

This clonotype appeared a few times. The chain couples TRBV7-6 to TRBJ2-7; D gene ambiguous. Germline CDR1 SGHVS, CDR2 FNYEAQ. This CDR3 comprises 13 residues. Trimming took 3 bases from V and 6 from J, leaving 12 bases between them. The CDR3 region has the DNA TGTGCCAGCAGCTTTGGGCTGAGCAGCGAGCAGTACTTC. Residues: CASSFGLSSEQYF.

V and J are TRBV6-5 and TRBJ2-2; D is unclear. The CDR3 runs to 15 residues. Germline V CDR1 and CDR2: MNHEY, SVGAGI. V lost 2 bases and J 6 bases, leaving 13 bases between the germline ends. CDR3 nucleotides: TGTGCCAGCAGTTACGTGGGATCAGCGCCCGGGGAGCTGTTTTTT. It specifies CASSYVGSAPGELFF.

The chain joins TRBV27 to TRBJ2-2; the D gene could be TRBD1 or TRBD2 (5 bases each). In germline, CDR1 is MNHEY, CDR2 SMNVEV (reference sequence). The CDR3 runs 16 residues. Trimming took off 5 bases at V and 1 base at J, with 14 bases between the two ends. This chain's CDR3 is CASSPTGRVNTGELFF. The CDR3 DNA is TGTGCCAGCAGTCCCACGGGACGCGTGAACACCGGGGAGCTGTTTTTT.

The rearrangement uses TRBV6-2 or TRBV6-3 and TRBJ2-1, with 8 bases fitting TRBD2. The CDR3 runs 15 residues. J gave up 4 bases and V 2 bases, and 4 bases lay outside the gene matches. Per the germline V gene, CDR1 is MNHEY and CDR2 is SVGEGT. CDR3 nucleotides: TGTGCCAGCAGTTACCGGACTAGCAGATACAATGAGCAGTTCTTC. Translating it yields CASSYRTSRYNEQFF.

J is TRBJ1-2 and V is TRBV7-9; possibly TRBD1 for D (6 bases). The length of the CDR3 is 14 residues. Per germline, CDR1 SEHNR and CDR2 FQNEAQ (reference sequence). V dropped 2 bases and J dropped 7 bases, with 14 bases sitting between them. CDR3 bases: TGTGCCAGCAGCTTAACGGCAGGGGTTGGTGGCTACACCTTC. This codes for CASSLTAGVGGYTF.

This clonotype was observed many times. The chain combines TRBV6-1 with TRBJ2-2; D unclear. Germline-derived CDR1 and CDR2 are MNHNS and SASEGT. Trimming left V 5 bases short and J 0 bases short, with 7 bases between. There are 14 residues in the CDR3. The CDR3 nucleotides read TGTGCCAGCAGTACGACACCGAACACCGGGGAGCTGTTTTTT. Its translation: CASSTTPNTGELFF.

This clonotype has ten or more counts. The CDR3 DNA reads as TGTGCCAGCAGCTTCCCCCTTGTCAACGAGCAGTACTTC. This gives the protein CASSFPLVNEQYF. The chain is built from TRBV11-1 and TRBJ2-7; D remains ambiguous. The CDR3 is 13 residues long. Trimming took off 3 bases at V and 5 bases at J, with 11 bases between the two ends. Germline lookup yields CDR1 SGHAT and CDR2 FQDESV (reference sequence).

V gene TRBV29-1 combines with J gene TRBJ2-7; D possibly matches TRBD1 or TRBD2 (6 bases each). V lost 7 bases to trimming and J lost 5 bases, with 21 bases between them. The germline V gene has CDR1 SQVTM and CDR2 ANQGSEA. The CDR3 contains 14 residues. The CDR3 is CSAKGGQGGDEQYF. CDR3 DNA: TGCAGCGCAAAAGGGGGGCAGGGCGGCGACGAGCAGTACTTC.

The V gene is TRBV11-2, the J gene TRBJ2-1, with D possibly matching TRBD2 (6 bases). Germline CDR1 is SGHAT and CDR2 is FQNNGV. V was clipped by 4 bases and J by 0 bases, with 19 bases between them. This CDR3 has 18 residues. The CDR3 reads CASSSPSRGTSSYNEQFF. In DNA, the CDR3 is TGTGCCAGCAGCTCACCGTCGCGGGGCACGTCCTCCTACAATGAGCAGTTCTTC.

The V call is TRBV6-5, the J call TRBJ2-1; 7 nucleotides agree with TRBD2. The V gene's germline CDR1 is MNHEY and CDR2 SVGAGI. The junction had 12 bases not matched to a gene; V was cut back by 2 bases and J by 8 bases. This CDR3 is built from 16 residues. This CDR3 is CASSYGREYSRHEQFF. The CDR3 coding sequence is TGTGCCAGCAGTTACGGGCGGGAGTACTCCAGACATGAGCAGTTCTTC.

This chain joins TRBV4-3 and TRBJ2-5; 8 nucleotides line up with TRBD2. The junction had 11 bases not matched to a gene; V was cut back by 1 base and J by 13 bases. This CDR3 contains 14 residues. In germline, CDR1 is LGHNA, CDR2 YSLEER. Here the CDR3 DNA reads TGCGCCAGCAGCCAAGCCCTAGCGGGTGGGGTCTCGTACTTC. Protein sequence: CASSQALAGGVSYF.

This clonotype was seen ten or more times. CDR3 in amino acids: CASSLRDRRTDTQYF. The CDR3 bases are TGTGCCAGCAGCCTCCGGGACAGACGCACAGATACGCAGTATTTT. This sequence joins TRBV3-1 and TRBJ2-3; 7 nucleotides align to TRBD1. Germline V gene data show CDR1 as LGHDT and CDR2 as YNNKEL (reference sequence). Trimming removed 4 bases from V and 1 base from J; junction bases left unmatched: 5. There are 15 residues in the CDR3.

In this sample, this clonotype turned up a few times. This sequence joins TRBV11-2 and TRBJ2-2, with a tentative D call TRBD1 (5 bases). The CDR3 is 12 residues long. Germline CDR1 is SGHAT and CDR2 is FQNNGV. V was cut by 6 bases and J by 9 bases, with 11 bases left in between. CDR3: CASRRGSRELFF. CDR3 bases: TGTGCCAGCAGAAGGGGTAGCAGGGAGCTGTTTTTT.

J is TRBJ2-3 and V is TRBV7-3, with D possibly TRBD2 on 5 matching bases. V was cut by 4 bases and J by 4 bases, with 21 bases left in between. This CDR3 comprises 17 residues. The germline V gene has CDR1 SGHTA and CDR2 FQGTGA. This CDR3 is CASSSNQWGEPADTQYF. Here the CDR3 DNA reads TGTGCCAGCAGCTCAAACCAATGGGGAGAGCCGGCAGATACGCAGTATTTT.

CDR3: CASSTTGGGADTQYF. The CDR3 DNA sequence: TGTGCCAGTAGTACTACAGGGGGCGGCGCAGATACGCAGTATTTT. The rearrangement joins TRBV19 to TRBJ2-3; 9 bases agree with TRBD1. With 4 bases clipped from V and 4 bases from J, the junction kept 6 bases outside the gene matches. Looked up from germline, CDR1 is LNHDA and CDR2 is SQIVND (reference sequence). This CDR3 spans 15 amino acids.

In its sample, this clonotype was seen many times. The J gene is TRBJ2-6, the V gene TRBV20-1; D possibly uses TRBD1 or TRBD2 (6 bases each). Deletions cut 6 bases from V and 2 bases from J, with 11 bases between. Per the germline V gene, CDR1 is DFQATT and CDR2 is SNEGSKA (reference sequence). CDR3 length equals 14 residues. The CDR3 sequence is CSATRGAGANVLTF. CDR3 nucleotide sequence: TGCAGTGCAACAAGGGGGGCTGGGGCCAACGTCCTGACTTTC.

This clonotype was seen only a few times. This sequence joins TRBV15 and TRBJ2-7; D gene ambiguous. Germline CDR1 LNHNV, CDR2 YYDKDF (reference sequence). The CDR3 loop spans 13 amino acids. The V end lost 5 bases, the J end lost 3 bases, and 11 bases lay between the germline ends. CDR3 coding DNA: TGTGCCACCAGCGAAAGGTACCGCTACGAGCAGTACTTC. It translates to CATSERYRYEQYF.

The chain employs TRBV4-2 and TRBJ2-1; 9 positions match TRBD2. Per the germline V gene, CDR1 is LGHNA and CDR2 is YNFKEQ. The CDR3 extends over 13 amino acids. V was pared by 3 bases and J by 9 bases, with 3 bases of the junction left unmatched. CDR3: CASSQYSGSEQFF. In DNA form, the CDR3 reads TGTGCCAGCAGCCAGTATAGCGGGAGTGAGCAGTTCTTC.

This clonotype has only a few counts. The chain has TRBV12-3 or TRBV12-4 and TRBJ1-2; 10 positions agree with TRBD1. J was trimmed by 4 bases and V by 5 bases; bases with no gene match: 13. CDR3 length equals 17 residues. The CDR3 bases are TGTGCCAGCAGTGCACCGGGACAGGGGAAGCTTGGCTATGGCTACACCTTC. It codes for CASSAPGQGKLGYGYTF.

This clonotype occurred a few times. The rearrangement joins TRBV28 to TRBJ2-6; TRBD1 might be the D (5 bases). The CDR3 length is 15 residues. Germline CDR1 MDHEN, CDR2 SYDVKM. V was cut by 3 bases and J by 2 bases, with 8 bases left in between. Here the CDR3 reads CASSFRAAGANVLTF. DNA for the CDR3: TGTGCCAGCAGTTTCAGGGCAGCTGGGGCCAACGTCCTGACTTTC.

This clonotype was detected many times. The chain links TRBV5-6 to TRBJ2-3, with a possible D match to TRBD1 (6 bases). Trimming removed 5 bases from V and 5 bases from J, with 6 bases in between. Per the germline V gene, CDR1 is SGHDT and CDR2 is YYEEEE. This CDR3 contains 11 residues. The CDR3 spells CASRQGDTQYF. The CDR3 coding sequence is TGTGCCAGCAGACAGGGAGATACGCAGTATTTT.